This T cell receptor (beta chain) was obtained from a study of brain T cells in children with intractable seizures. This CDR3 comprises 15 residues. Between the trimmed V and J ends, which lost 5 bases and 7 bases, there was a span of 18 bases. Germline CDR1 and CDR2: SEHNR and FQNEAQ (reference sequence). Only cases whose brain tissue showed the highest T cell transcript signatures were sequenced. Patients received at least one anti-epileptic drug before surgery. Libraries were prepared by immunoSEQ multiplex PCR; TCRdb keeps only in-frame clonotypes and omits some of them. The repertoire consists of around 80,000 clones, with about 90% occurring once and the leading ten covering roughly a quarter.

The clonotype originates from a girl aged 2 to 10 with Rasmussen encephalitis and intractable seizures. The chain is built from TRBV7-9 and TRBJ2-1; the D call may be TRBD1 or TRBD2 (6 bases each). Here the sequenced sample was peripheral blood, taken at surgery. The CDR3 loop is CASSRVIGGPNEQFF. The CDR3 DNA follows: TGTGCCAGCAGCCGAGTTATTGGGGGGCCAAATGAGCAGTTCTTC. The whole variable domain, remainder taken from reference TRBV7-9 and TRBJ2-1, is DTGVSQNPRHKITKRGQNVTFRCDPISEHNRLYWYRQTLGQGPEFLTYFQNEAQLEKSRLLSDRFSAERPKGSFSTLEIQRTEQGDSAMYLCASSRVIGGPNEQFFGPGTRLTVL.